This T cell receptor (beta chain) was sequenced in a study of beta chain features in type 1 diabetes. Study conclusions and caveats: TCRB CDR3s from Type 1 diabetes patients were moderately but significantly shorter in all four CD4+ subsets.

Germline-derived CDR1 and CDR2 are GTSNPN and SVGIG (reference sequence). This CDR3 comprises 15 residues. The ends lost 1 base at V and 4 bases at J; junction bases unmatched: 4. This clone turned up a few times. Antigen: not known. The sample carries other DNA sequences with the same CDR3. Since all of the isolated RNA was reverse transcribed, expressed TCRB transcripts were what got sequenced. Sequenced by immunoSEQ multiplex PCR; TCRdb stores in-frame clones only, minus some. Here the sample spans fewer than 30,000 clones, 56% being singletons. The sequencing sample was made of Tregs from blood. The sequence derives from a woman aged 18-35 years with type 1 diabetes. The V gene is TRBV30, the J gene TRBJ1-6, with 7 nucleotides matching TRBD1. This chain's CDR3 is CAWSGRDRYNSPLHF. CDR3 DNA: TGTGCCTGGAGTGGCCGGGACAGATATAATTCACCCCTCCACTTT.